These T cell receptor beta chains were read from a single sample in a study of blood T cell repertoires in COVID-19. Libraries were prepared by immunoSEQ multiplex PCR; TCRdb keeps only in-frame clonotypes and omits some of them. The sample holds about 160,000 clones, roughly 93% seen once. Sequenced input: peripheral blood. The receptors originated from a man aged 18 to 30 with acute or convalescent COVID-19. CDR3s include the opening cysteine and the closing phenylalanine or tryptophan. A D gene is named only where the DNA matches it firmly. Clone size is not always given. Where it is, it says once, few, many or a class for expanded clones.

size	D	V	length	J	CDR3	DNA
.	TRBD1	TRBV5-1	15	TRBJ2-7	CASSLGTGGYYEQYF	TGCGCCAGCAGCTTGGGAACAGGGGGCTACTACGAGCAGTACTTC
.	TRBD1	TRBV30	14	TRBJ1-1	CAWNPRGRNTEAFF	TGTGCCTGGAACCCCAGGGGGCGGAACACTGAAGCTTTCTTT
once	TRBD2	TRBV7-2	14	TRBJ2-1	CASSLGTSGNEQFF	TGTGCCAGCAGCCTCGGGACTAGCGGGAATGAGCAGTTCTTC
.	TRBD2	TRBV12-3/TRBV12-4	13	TRBJ2-1	CASSSYSRGGKVF	TGTGCCAGCAGTTCTTATTCGCGGGGGGGCAAGGTCTTC
.	TRBD1	TRBV29-1	11	TRBJ1-1	CSVDRGMEAFF	TGCAGCGTTGACAGGGGGATGGAAGCTTTCTTT
.	.	TRBV5-5	16	TRBJ1-1	CASSSLPTGWDTEAFF	TGTGCCAGCAGCTCCTTACCAACAGGGTGGGACACTGAAGCTTTCTTT
.	.	TRBV5-1	14	TRBJ2-3	CASSLFQGADTQYF	TGCGCCAGCAGCTTGTTTCAGGGTGCAGATACGCAGTATTTT
.	.	TRBV4-2	14	TRBJ2-4	CASSPAAAKNIQYF	TGTGCCAGCAGCCCCGCGGCAGCTAAAAACATTCAGTACTTC
.	.	TRBV5-6	15	TRBJ1-1	CASSLVTGENTEAFF	TGTGCCAGCAGCTTGGTGACAGGTGAGAACACTGAAGCTTTCTTT
.	TRBD2	TRBV7-9	14	TRBJ2-1	CASSVGLPVVEQFF	TGTGCCAGCAGCGTGGGACTACCCGTCGTGGAGCAGTTCTTC
.	.	TRBV30	13	TRBJ2-5	CAWTRDFQETQYF	TGTGCCTGGACCCGGGACTTCCAAGAGACCCAGTACTTC
.	.	TRBV3-1/TRBV3-2	17	TRBJ2-1	CASSQDSRRLIYNEQFF	TGTGCCAGCAGCCAAGATAGCCGGAGATTGATTTACAATGAGCAGTTCTTC
.	.	TRBV11-2	18	TRBJ2-2	CASSRPGLPSSNTGELFF	TGTGCCAGCAGCCGCCCGGGACTGCCGTCCTCGAACACCGGGGAGCTGTTTTTT
.	.	TRBV15	12	TRBJ2-3	CATSSELDTQYF	TGTGCCACCAGCTCCGAACTAGATACGCAGTATTTT
.	.	TRBV19	12	TRBJ1-1	CASRSGVTEAFF	TGTGCCAGTAGATCAGGGGTGACTGAAGCTTTCTTT
once	TRBD1	TRBV7-9	13	TRBJ1-1	CASRQTGDTEAFF	TGTGCCAGCAGACAGACAGGGGACACTGAAGCTTTCTTT
.	.	TRBV20-1	11	TRBJ1-1	CSVSGDTEAFF	TGCAGTGTCTCGGGGGACACTGAAGCTTTCTTT